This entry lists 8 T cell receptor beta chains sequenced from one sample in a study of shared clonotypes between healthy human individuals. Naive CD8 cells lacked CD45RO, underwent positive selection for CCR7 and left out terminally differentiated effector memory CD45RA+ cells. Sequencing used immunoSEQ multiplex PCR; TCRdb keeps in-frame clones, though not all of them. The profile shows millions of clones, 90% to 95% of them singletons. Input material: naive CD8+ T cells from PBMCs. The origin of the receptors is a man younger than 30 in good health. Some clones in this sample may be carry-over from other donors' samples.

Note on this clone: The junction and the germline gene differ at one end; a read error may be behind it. The CDR3 is CAWSLGAGVYHEQFF. The CDR3 region has the DNA TGTGCCTGGAGTCTTGGAGCGGGAGTCTACCATGAGCAGTTCTTC. V and J are TRBV30 and TRBJ2-1, with 8 bases that match TRBD2. In germline, CDR1 is GTSNPN, CDR2 SVGIG (reference sequence). CDR3 size: 15 residues.

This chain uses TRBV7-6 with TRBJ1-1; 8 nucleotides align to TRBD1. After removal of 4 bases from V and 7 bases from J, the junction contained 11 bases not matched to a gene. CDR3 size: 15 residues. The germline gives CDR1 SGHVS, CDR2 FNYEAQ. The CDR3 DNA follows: TGTGCCAGCAGCTCAAGACAGGGGATTCCTAGTGAAGCTTTCTTT. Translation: CASSSRQGIPSEAFF. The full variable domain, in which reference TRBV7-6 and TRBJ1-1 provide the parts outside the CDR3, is GAGVSQSPRYKVTKRGQDVALRCDPISGHVSLYWYRQALGQGPEFLTYFNYEAQQDKSGLPNDRFSAERPEGSISTLTIQRTEQRDSAMYRCASSSRQGIPSEAFFGQGTRLTVV.

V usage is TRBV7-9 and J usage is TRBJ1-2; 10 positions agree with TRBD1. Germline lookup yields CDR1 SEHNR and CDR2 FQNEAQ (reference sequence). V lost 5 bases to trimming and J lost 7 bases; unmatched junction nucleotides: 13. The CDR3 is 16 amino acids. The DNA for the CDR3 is TGTGCCAGCAGCCCTGCCCAGACAGGGGGCGCGGGTGGCTACACCTTC. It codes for CASSPAQTGGAGGYTF.

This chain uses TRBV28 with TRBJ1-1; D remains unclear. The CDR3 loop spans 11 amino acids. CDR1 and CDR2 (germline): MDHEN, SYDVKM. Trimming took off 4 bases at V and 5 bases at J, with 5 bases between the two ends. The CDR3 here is CASSWKTEAFF. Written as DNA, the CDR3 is TGTGCCAGCAGTTGGAAGACTGAAGCTTTCTTT.

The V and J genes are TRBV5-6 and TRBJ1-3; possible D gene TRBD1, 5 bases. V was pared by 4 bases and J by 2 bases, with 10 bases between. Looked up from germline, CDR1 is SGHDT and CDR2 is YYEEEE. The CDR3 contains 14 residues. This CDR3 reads CASSGGTPGNTIYF. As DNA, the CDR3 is TGTGCCAGCAGCGGCGGGACCCCTGGAAACACCATATATTTT.

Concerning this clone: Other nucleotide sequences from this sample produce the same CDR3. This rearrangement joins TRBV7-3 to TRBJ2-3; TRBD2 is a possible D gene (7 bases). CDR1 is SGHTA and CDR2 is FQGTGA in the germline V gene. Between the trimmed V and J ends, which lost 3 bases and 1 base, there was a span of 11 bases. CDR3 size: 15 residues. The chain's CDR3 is CASSLGAGGTDTQYF. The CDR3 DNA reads TGTGCCAGCAGCTTGGGGGCGGGAGGCACAGATACGCAGTATTTT. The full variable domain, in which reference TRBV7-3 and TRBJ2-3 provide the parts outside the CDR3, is GAGVSQTPSNKVTEKGKYVELRCDPISGHTALYWYRQSLGQGPEFLIYFQGTGAADDSGLPNDRFFAVRPEGSVSTLKIQRTERGDSAVYLCASSLGAGGTDTQYFGPGTRLTVL.

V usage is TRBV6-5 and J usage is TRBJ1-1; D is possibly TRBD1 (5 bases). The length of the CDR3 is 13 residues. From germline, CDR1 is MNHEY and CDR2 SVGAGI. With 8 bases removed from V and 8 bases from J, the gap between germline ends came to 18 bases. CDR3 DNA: TGTGCCAGCGGGGCAGGCTTCTATAAGGAAGCTTTCTTT. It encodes CASGAGFYKEAFF.

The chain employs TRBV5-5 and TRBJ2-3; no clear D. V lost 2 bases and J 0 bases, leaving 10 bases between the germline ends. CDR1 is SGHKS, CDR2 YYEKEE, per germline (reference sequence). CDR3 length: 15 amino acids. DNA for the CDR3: TGTGCCAGCAGCTTTAACGGATTTAGCACAGATACGCAGTATTTT. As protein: CASSFNGFSTDTQYF.